This entry lists 26 T cell receptor beta chains sequenced from one sample in a study of OX40 agonist ivuxolimab in advanced cancers. Clones were read by immunoSEQ multiplex PCR, and TCRdb kept only the in-frame ones, dropping some. This repertoire shows 75,000 to 80,000 clones, over 75% found once; its top ten account for roughly 4.9%. The sample consisted of CD4+ or CD8+ T cells sorted from blood, taken in a trial of the OX40 agonist ivuxolimab. These receptors were taken from an adult with an advanced solid tumor such as melanoma, head and neck, liver or kidney cancer.

The chain has TRBV7-9 and TRBJ2-7; 12 nucleotides line up with TRBD1. V gave up 1 base and J gave up 7 bases; unmatched junction bases: 8. In germline, CDR1 is SEHNR, CDR2 FQNEAQ (reference sequence). The CDR3 length is 16 residues. In DNA form, the CDR3 reads TGTGCCAGCAGCTTAGTCCCCGGGACAGGGGGCAATGAGCAGTACTTC. Translated, it gives CASSLVPGTGGNEQYF.

This clone was counted only a few times. CDR3: CASSSPGPVSYEQYF. The DNA of the CDR3 is TGCGCCAGCAGCTCCCCCGGGCCCGTCTCCTACGAGCAGTACTTC. The chain links TRBV5-1 to TRBJ2-7; D not resolved. The CDR3 extends over 15 amino acids. Germline-derived CDR1 and CDR2 are SGHRS and YFSETQ. V was pared by 3 bases and J by 0 bases, with 13 bases between. The full variable domain, rest sourced from reference TRBV5-1 and TRBJ2-7, is KAGVTQTPRYLIKTRGQQVTLSCSPISGHRSVSWYQQTPGQGLQFLFEYFSETQRNKGNFPGRFSGRQFSNSRSEMNVSTLELGDSALYLCASSSPGPVSYEQYFGPGTRLTVT.

The chain carries TRBV6-6 and TRBJ1-4, with a weak D call TRBD1 (5 bases). The CDR3 covers 15 residues. Germline V gives CDR1 MNHNY, CDR2 SVGAGI (reference sequence). V was clipped by 7 bases and J by 8 bases, with 20 bases between them. In DNA, the CDR3 is TGTGCCAGCACCAAAAGGGACGGGGGAACGGAAAAACTGTTTTTT. Its translation: CASTKRDGGTEKLFF.

The chain employs TRBV10-3 and TRBJ2-5, with D perhaps TRBD1 or TRBD2 (6 bases each). The length of the CDR3 is 13 residues. The germline gives CDR1 ENHRY, CDR2 SYGVKD. The V end lost 5 bases, the J end lost 1 base, and 8 bases lay between the germline ends. CDR3 coding DNA: TGTGCCATCAGTAGGGGGGCCCAAGAGACCCAGTACTTC. Its translation: CAISRGAQETQYF.

The chain is built from TRBV7-4 and TRBJ1-2, with D perhaps TRBD1 (5 bases). V dropped 1 base and J dropped 6 bases, with 15 bases sitting between them. The CDR3 is made up of 15 amino acids. Germline CDR1 is SGHVT and CDR2 is SQSDAQ. In DNA form, the CDR3 reads TGTGCCAGCAGCTTAGTCCTGGTCAGGGAAGATGGCTACACCTTC. It is translated as CASSLVLVREDGYTF.

This clone appeared once. The chain has TRBV5-8 and TRBJ1-1; the D is unclear. CDR3 length: 14 residues. CDR1 is SGHTS and CDR2 is YDEGEE in the germline V gene. Trimming removed 2 bases at V and 0 bases at J, with 8 bases between. The CDR3 DNA reads TGTGCCAGCAGCTTTGAGACGGTGAACACTGAAGCTTTCTTT. Residues: CASSFETVNTEAFF.

The V gene is TRBV21-1, the J gene TRBJ2-1; the table calls TRBD1, which could not be checked here. TRBV21-1 is termed a pseudogene. The CDR3 has 15 amino acids. CDR3 loop: CASSIGDRAYNEQFF. Here the CDR3 DNA reads TGTGCCAGCAGCATAGGGGACAGGGCGTACAATGAGCAGTTCTTC.

The chain carries TRBV19 and TRBJ2-5, with 15 bases lining up with TRBD2. CDR3 length: 18 amino acids. Germline assignment: CDR1 LNHDA and CDR2 SQIVND (reference sequence). Unmatched junction bases numbered 6, after V lost 4 bases and J lost 0 bases. The CDR3 bases are TGTGCCAGTAGTACTCCGGGACTAGCGGGGGGAAACCAAGAGACCCAGTACTTC. Residues: CASSTPGLAGGNQETQYF. Drawing the rest from reference TRBV19 and TRBJ2-5, the complete variable domain is DGGITQSPKYLFRKEGQNVTLSCEQNLNHDAMYWYRQDPGQGLRLIYYSQIVNDFQKGDIAEGYSVSREKKESFPLTVTSAQKNPTAFYLCASSTPGLAGGNQETQYFGPGTRLLVL.

The V call is TRBV6-5, the J call TRBJ2-7; possible D gene TRBD2, 6 bases. V was shortened by 4 bases and J by 7 bases, with 23 bases between the two germline ends. The CDR3 extends over 16 amino acids. In germline, CDR1 is MNHEY, CDR2 SVGAGI. The CDR3 nucleotides read TGTGCCAGCAGTTCAGGGCGGACGGGGGTCATGAGGGAGCAGTACTTC. Translated: CASSSGRTGVMREQYF.

This chain uses TRBV5-3 with TRBJ1-2; D might be TRBD1 (6 bases). TRBV5-3 is known as an ORF, though its function is uncertain. CDR3 length: 17 amino acids. V was shortened by 4 bases and J by 1 base, with 20 bases between the two germline ends. The CDR3 here is CARSISSKDRRNYGYTF. CDR3 DNA sequence: TGTGCCAGAAGCATTTCTTCAAAGGACAGACGTAACTATGGCTACACCTTC.

The genes are TRBV29-1 and TRBJ1-1, with a weak D call TRBD1 (5 bases). The V end was cut by 4 bases, the J end by 5 bases, with 11 bases between. The germline CDR1 and CDR2 sequences are SQVTM and ANQGSEA. The CDR3 covers 12 residues. The CDR3 sequence: CSVVVGRTEAFF. For the CDR3, the DNA is TGCAGCGTTGTGGTGGGGCGGACTGAAGCTTTCTTT.

The chain is built from TRBV29-1 and TRBJ2-1; the match to TRBD2 covers 10 bases. V shed 4 bases, J shed 8 bases, and the junction held 14 bases outside the gene matches. The CDR3 contains 16 residues. The germline V gene encodes CDR1 SQVTM and CDR2 ANQGSEA. CDR3 loop: CSVAGLAALSSHEQFF. The CDR3, as DNA: TGCAGCGTTGCCGGACTAGCGGCCCTCTCTTCCCATGAGCAGTTCTTC.

The rearrangement uses TRBV25-1 and TRBJ1-1; D may be TRBD1 (5 bases). V lost 4 bases, J lost 4 bases, and 10 bases lay in between. This CDR3 contains 13 residues. The germline gives CDR1 MGHDK, CDR2 SYGVNS. Here the CDR3 reads CASSARQLTEAFF. The CDR3, as DNA: TGTGCCAGCAGTGCTCGACAGCTCACTGAAGCTTTCTTT.

The rearrangement joins TRBV5-4 to TRBJ2-7, with TRBD2 matching over 11 bases. The V gene's germline CDR1 is SGHNT and CDR2 YYREEE (reference sequence). Trimming cost V 0 bases and J 7 bases; bases outside gene matches: 6. The CDR3 is made up of 15 amino acids. The CDR3, as DNA: TGTGCCAGCAGCTTGGGTCTAGCGGGAGGACAAGAGCAGTACTTC. Translating it yields CASSLGLAGGQEQYF.

The chain links TRBV6-5 to TRBJ2-7, with 12 positions matching TRBD1. This CDR3 is built from 14 residues. Trimming at V came to 5 bases and at J to 4 bases, leaving 3 bases not matched to a gene. Germline V CDR1 and CDR2: MNHEY, SVGAGI. CDR3 nucleotides: TGTGCCAGCAGTATGGGACAGGGGGCTTACGAGCAGTACTTC. It is translated as CASSMGQGAYEQYF.

This clone was counted a single time. The V call is TRBV19, the J call TRBJ1-5; D gene uncertain. The V end lost 5 bases, the J end lost 5 bases, and 22 bases lay between the germline ends. CDR3 length: 17 residues. Germline loops: CDR1 LNHDA, CDR2 SQIVND (reference sequence). CDR3 coding DNA: TGTGCCAGTAGTTCCCTTCTGTCAGCTACCCACCATCAGCCCCAGCATTTT. It codes for CASSSLLSATHHQPQHF.

This clone was recorded at least ten times. This rearrangement joins TRBV18 to TRBJ2-3, with 8 bases lining up with TRBD1. Losses at the gene ends were 3 bases for V and 3 bases for J; bases not matched to a gene: 5. There are 15 residues in the CDR3. The germline gives CDR1 KGHSH, CDR2 LQKENI. Here the CDR3 DNA reads TGTGCCAGCTCACCCCGGGGACAGGTAACAGATACGCAGTATTTT. It yields the protein CASSPRGQVTDTQYF.

The V gene is TRBV18, the J gene TRBJ1-3, with D possibly matching TRBD1 (6 bases). This CDR3 has 17 amino acids. The germline V gene has CDR1 KGHSH and CDR2 LQKENI. With 5 bases removed from V and 7 bases from J, the gap between germline ends came to 24 bases. The CDR3: CASSSNSGTRAGNTIYF. As DNA, the CDR3 is TGTGCCAGCTCATCAAATTCCGGGACACGAGCAGGGAACACCATATATTTT.

This CDR3 is CASSEYEPGQGGNTIYF. CDR3 DNA sequence: TGTGCCAGCAGTGAGTACGAACCGGGACAGGGTGGAAACACCATATATTTT. The chain combines TRBV6-1 with TRBJ1-3; 9 bases align to TRBD1. Germline assignment: CDR1 MNHNS and CDR2 SASEGT. The trim removed 3 bases at V and 3 bases at J, leaving 9 bases unmatched. This CDR3 region has 17 residues.

The V and J genes are TRBV19 and TRBJ2-7; D might be TRBD1 or TRBD2, each matching 6 bases. V was shortened by 6 bases and J by 7 bases, with 22 bases between the two germline ends. Looked up from germline, CDR1 is LNHDA and CDR2 is SQIVND (reference sequence). This CDR3 region has 15 residues. The CDR3 spells CASSPMDSSGREQYF. CDR3 nucleotide sequence: TGTGCCAGTAGCCCGATGGACAGCTCAGGGAGGGAGCAGTACTTC. Together with reference TRBV19 and TRBJ2-7, the CDR3 gives the full variable domain: DGGITQSPKYLFRKEGQNVTLSCEQNLNHDAMYWYRQDPGQGLRLIYYSQIVNDFQKGDIAEGYSVSREKKESFPLTVTSAQKNPTAFYLCASSPMDSSGREQYFGPGTRLTVT.

Comment on this clone: Other DNA sequences in the sample encode the same CDR3. The V call is TRBV7-9, the J call TRBJ2-7, with D hard to call. Germline-derived CDR1 and CDR2 are SEHNR and FQNEAQ (reference sequence). The CDR3 covers 12 residues. With 1 base removed from V and 4 bases from J, the gap between germline ends came to 5 bases. CDR3 sequence (DNA): TGTGCCAGCAGCTTAGTGGGGTACGAGCAGTACTTC. Translating gives CASSLVGYEQYF.

The J gene is TRBJ2-7, the V gene TRBV30; 7 bases are a match to TRBD2. The CDR3 loop spans 13 amino acids. Germline V gives CDR1 GTSNPN, CDR2 SVGIG (reference sequence). The trim removed 3 bases at V and 7 bases at J, leaving 9 bases unmatched. The CDR3 here is CAWRLAGVGEQYF. CDR3 coding DNA: TGTGCCTGGAGACTCGCGGGAGTTGGGGAGCAGTACTTC.

The chain recombines TRBV7-7 with TRBJ2-1; the D is unclear. CDR1 is SSHAT and CDR2 is FNYEAQ in the germline V gene (reference sequence). CDR3 length: 13 amino acids. Between the trimmed V and J ends, which lost 2 bases and 9 bases, there was a span of 11 bases. This chain's CDR3 is CASSLYQSTEQFF. DNA of the CDR3: TGTGCCAGCAGCTTATACCAATCTACTGAGCAGTTCTTC. The full variable domain, rest sourced from reference TRBV7-7 and TRBJ2-1, is GAGVSQSPRYKVTKRGQDVTLRCDPISSHATLYWYQQALGQGPEFLTYFNYEAQPDKSGLPSDRFSAERPEGSISTLTIQRTEQRDSAMYRCASSLYQSTEQFFGPGTRLTVL.

The CDR3 DNA sequence: TGTGCCAGCAGCTTGATCTTTGACCCTACTAGGTATGGCTACACCTTC. Translated, it gives CASSLIFDPTRYGYTF. The chain recombines TRBV5-6 with TRBJ1-2; unclear D gene. Germline CDR1 and CDR2: SGHDT and YYEEEE. The CDR3 length is 16 residues. Trimming left V 1 base short and J 5 bases short, with 18 bases between.

This chain links TRBV19 with TRBJ2-1, with D tentatively TRBD1 (5 bases). CDR1 is LNHDA, CDR2 SQIVND, per germline (reference sequence). There are 14 residues in the CDR3. V was shortened by 2 bases and J by 8 bases, with 13 bases between the two germline ends. The CDR3 DNA is TGTGCCAGTAGTATACTTAGCTGGGGCGATGAGCAGTTCTTC. Translating gives CASSILSWGDEQFF.

This clone is classed as medium-sized. The chain uses TRBV5-1 and TRBJ1-5; D uncertain. From germline, CDR1 is SGHRS and CDR2 YFSETQ. V lost 2 bases, J lost 3 bases, and 0 bases lay in between. The CDR3 length is 11 residues. In DNA form, the CDR3 reads TGCGCCAGCAGCTTCAATCAGCCCCAGCATTTT. It codes for CASSFNQPQHF. Full variable domain (rest looked up from reference TRBV5-1 and TRBJ1-5): KAGVTQTPRYLIKTRGQQVTLSCSPISGHRSVSWYQQTPGQGLQFLFEYFSETQRNKGNFPGRFSGRQFSNSRSEMNVSTLELGDSALYLCASSFNQPQHFGDGTRLSIL.